This TCR beta chain was captured by sequencing in a study of T cell responses to AZD1222 COVID-19 vaccine. Study results and caveats: CD4 TCRs linked to vaccination spanned spike, dominating at 160-218 and 743-854. Just a handful of AZD1222 recipients tested seropositive at baseline. Reports indicate that nearly half of spike-specific TCRs are directed at unmutated variant regions.

This clone was detected only once. What it binds is unknown. Sequenced by immunoSEQ multiplex PCR; TCRdb stores in-frame clones only, minus some. This table has roughly 110,000 clones, 85% to 90% appearing once. The input for sequencing was peripheral blood, taken on day 0 of AZD1222 vaccination. The source is an adult in good health.

CDR3 loop: CASRTGTSYNEQFF. DNA for the CDR3: TGTGCCAGCAGAACCGGGACAAGTTACAATGAGCAGTTCTTC. This rearrangement joins TRBV5-4 to TRBJ2-1; a weak D match, TRBD1 (6 bases). The CDR3 has 14 residues. V was trimmed by 5 bases and J by 4 bases, leaving 13 bases between them. Germline V gene lookup returns CDR1 SGHNT and CDR2 YYREEE (reference sequence). Full variable domain (outside the CDR3, taken from reference TRBV5-4 and TRBJ2-1): ETGVTQSPTHLIKTRGQQVTLRCSSQSGHNTVSWYQQALGQGPQFIFQYYREEENGRGNFPPRFSGLQFPNYSSELNVNALELDDSALYLCASRTGTSYNEQFFGPGTRLTVL.